In its sample, the clone carrying this TCR beta chain was seen once. Germline CDR1 and CDR2: SEHNR and FQNEAQ (reference sequence). Unmatched junction bases numbered 10, after V lost 2 bases and J lost 6 bases. This CDR3 spans 16 amino acids. This entry is derived from a study of blood T cell repertoires in COVID-19. As processed by the authors: Amplification from reference gene primers served as the basis for estimated nucleated cell counts. The protocol was immunoSEQ multiplex PCR, while the TCRdb copy is restricted to in-frame clones and leaves out a portion. V and J calls plus clone size are reproduced from that table; the DNA served to infer D and trimming. Of approximately 150,000 clones in the sample, about 85% were seen once.

The sequenced sample consisted of peripheral blood. The chain is built from TRBV7-9 and TRBJ2-7; TRBD1 matches at 10 bases. The TCR was taken from a man aged 35 to 55 with acute or convalescent COVID-19. DNA for the CDR3: TGTGCCAGCAGCTTATATCTTAGACGGACAGGGGGCGAGCAGTACTTC. The encoded protein is CASSLYLRRTGGEQYF.